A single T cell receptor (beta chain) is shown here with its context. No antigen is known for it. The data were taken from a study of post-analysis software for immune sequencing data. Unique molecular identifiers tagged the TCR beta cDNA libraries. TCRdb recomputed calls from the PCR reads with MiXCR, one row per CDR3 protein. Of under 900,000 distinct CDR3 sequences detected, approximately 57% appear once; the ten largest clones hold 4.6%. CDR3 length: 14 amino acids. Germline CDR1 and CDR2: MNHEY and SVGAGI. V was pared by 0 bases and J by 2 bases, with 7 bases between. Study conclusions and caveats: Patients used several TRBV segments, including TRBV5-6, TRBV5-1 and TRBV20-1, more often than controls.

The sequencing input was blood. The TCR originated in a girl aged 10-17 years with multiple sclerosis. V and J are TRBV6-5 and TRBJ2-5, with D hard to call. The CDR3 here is CASSYSNLQETQYF. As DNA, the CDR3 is TGTGCCAGCAGTTACTCGAACCTACAAGAGACCCAGTACTTC.